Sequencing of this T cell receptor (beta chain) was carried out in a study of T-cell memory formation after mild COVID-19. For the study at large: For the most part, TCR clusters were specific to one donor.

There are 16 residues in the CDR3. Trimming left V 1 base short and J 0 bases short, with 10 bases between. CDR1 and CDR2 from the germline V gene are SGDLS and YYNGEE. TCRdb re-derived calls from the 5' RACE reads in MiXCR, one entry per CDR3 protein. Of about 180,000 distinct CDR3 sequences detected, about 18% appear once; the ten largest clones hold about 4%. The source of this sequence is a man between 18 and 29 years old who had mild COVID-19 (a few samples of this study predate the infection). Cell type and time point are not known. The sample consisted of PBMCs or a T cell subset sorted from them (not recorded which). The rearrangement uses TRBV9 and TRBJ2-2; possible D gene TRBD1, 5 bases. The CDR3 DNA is TGTGCCAGCAGCGTATTTCTGACAGCGAACACCGGGGAGCTGTTTTTT. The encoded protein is CASSVFLTANTGELFF. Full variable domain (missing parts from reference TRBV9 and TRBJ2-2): DSGVTQTPKHLITATGQRVTLRCSPRSGDLSVYWYQQSLDQGLQFLIQYYNGEERAKGNILERFSAQQFPDLHSELNLSSLELGDSALYFCASSVFLTANTGELFFGEGSRLTVL.